These T cell receptor beta chains were read from a single sample in a study of Ad26.COV2.S vaccination and SARS-CoV-2 variants. TCRdb's table, derived via immunoSEQ multiplex PCR, lists solely in-frame clones and lacks some. The sample has 350,000 to 500,000 clones, approximately 88% seen once. Sample: peripheral blood, taken in a trial of Ad26.COV2.S vaccine versus placebo. These receptors were obtained from a person aged 18-65 years who received the Ad26.COV2.S COVID-19 vaccine or a placebo. Both conserved end residues are part of each CDR3. The order of the fields is clone size, V gene, D gene, CDR3 length, J gene, CDR3 DNA, CDR3 protein. A D gene is named only where the DNA matches it firmly. The listing skips clone size in some rows; elsewhere it reads once, few, many or a size class.

.	TRBV28	TRBD1	14	TRBJ1-2	TGTGCCAGCACCCTACAGGGGGATATCTTTGGCTACACCTTC	CASTLQGDIFGYTF
.	TRBV5-4	TRBD1	16	TRBJ1-1	TGTGCCAGCAGCCCCCTAGCTACCACAGGGGCCACTGAAGCTTTCTTT	CASSPLATTGATEAFF
.	TRBV5-6	TRBD1	16	TRBJ1-3	TGTGCCAGCAGCTTGGTGGGACAGGGCTATGGAAACACCATATATTTT	CASSLVGQGYGNTIYF
.	TRBV6-2/TRBV6-3	TRBD1	15	TRBJ1-1	TGTGCCAGCAGCGACTCCGGGACAGGGAACACTGAAGCTTTCTTT	CASSDSGTGNTEAFF
once	TRBV15	.	17	TRBJ1-2	TGTGCCACCACCGCGTTACCCCGGGACGAAGGCAACTATGGCTACACCTTC	CATTALPRDEGNYGYTF
.	TRBV19	.	16	TRBJ2-3	TGTGCCAGTAGTTCTCCAGGGGGGCGTGGGGACGATACGCAGTATTTT	CASSSPGGRGDDTQYF
once	TRBV9	.	15	TRBJ1-2	TGTGCCAGCAGCGGCCGGGACGGAGAAACCTATGGCTACACCTTC	CASSGRDGETYGYTF
once	TRBV5-1	TRBD1	17	TRBJ1-1	TGCGCCAGCAGCTTGTTACAGGGGGCTCCCCTGAACACTGAAGCTTTCTTT	CASSLLQGAPLNTEAFF
.	TRBV9	.	13	TRBJ2-5	TGTGCCAGCAGCGTACGGGTCGGAGAGACCCAGTACTTC	CASSVRVGETQYF
.	TRBV5-1	TRBD2	16	TRBJ2-7	TGCGCCAGCAGCTTGGTCTCGACTAGCGGGGTTTACGAGCAGTACTTC	CASSLVSTSGVYEQYF
.	TRBV3-1/TRBV3-2	TRBD1	14	TRBJ1-6	TGTGCCAGCAGCCCGGGGACAGGGGAATCACCCCTCCACTTT	CASSPGTGESPLHF
.	TRBV3-1/TRBV3-2	.	11	TRBJ2-2	TGTGCCAGCAGCCGAAGGTGGGAGCTGTTTTTT	CASSRRWELFF
.	TRBV7-2	TRBD1	15	TRBJ2-5	TGTGCCAGCAGCTCTCGGACAGGGGGAGGAGAGACCCAGTACTTC	CASSSRTGGGETQYF
.	TRBV30	.	10	TRBJ2-5	TGTGCCTGGGAACAAGAGACCCAGTACTTC	CAWEQETQYF
few	TRBV6-4	.	15	TRBJ2-3	TGTGCCAGCAGTGACTCGGCTAGTAACACAGATACGCAGTATTTT	CASSDSASNTDTQYF
.	TRBV6-6	.	14	TRBJ1-2	TGTGCCAGCAGTCCGACAGGAGGAGTGCCCGGCTACACCTTC	CASSPTGGVPGYTF
.	TRBV5-1	.	13	TRBJ1-4	TGCGCCAGCAGCTTCCCGTTGGGTGAAAAACTGTTTTTT	CASSFPLGEKLFF
.	TRBV4-3	.	16	TRBJ2-7	TGCGCCAGCAGCCAAGCGTTCAGGGGGGGTACCTACGAGCAGTACTTC	CASSQAFRGGTYEQYF
.	TRBV11-2	.	14	TRBJ2-1	TGTGCCAGCGCTAGGGGGAGCTCCTACAATGAGCAGTTCTTC	CASARGSSYNEQFF
many	TRBV27	.	18	TRBJ1-6	TGTGCCAGCAGTTTATCCCCACCAGGGAGCTCCTATAATTCACCCCTCCACTTT	CASSLSPPGSSYNSPLHF
.	TRBV24-1	TRBD2	16	TRBJ2-1	TGTGCCACCAGTGACTCCGGGACTAGCAGATACAATGAGCAGTTCTTC	CATSDSGTSRYNEQFF
.	TRBV18	TRBD1	16	TRBJ2-2	TGTGCCAGCTCACCCGGACAGGAACGGAACACCGGGGAGCTGTTTTTT	CASSPGQERNTGELFF
.	TRBV3-1/TRBV3-2	.	15	TRBJ2-2	TGTGCCAGCAGCCATTACACAGGGCGGGCCGGGGAGCTGTTTTTT	CASSHYTGRAGELFF
.	TRBV3-1/TRBV3-2	.	14	TRBJ2-5	TGTGCCAGCAGCACAAACCTAGGACAAGAGACCCAGTACTTC	CASSTNLGQETQYF
.	TRBV4-3	.	15	TRBJ1-5	TGCGCCAGCAGCCAAGATCGGTGGGGGGGGCAGCCCCAGCATTTT	CASSQDRWGGQPQHF
.	TRBV7-2	.	14	TRBJ1-1	TGTGCCACCTGGTCAGGGCTCAATCTAGCTGAAGCTTTCTTT	CATWSGLNLAEAFF
.	TRBV7-3	TRBD1	15	TRBJ1-2	TGTGCCAGCAGCCCCAACGGGGGACAGGGTCAGGGCTACACCTTC	CASSPNGGQGQGYTF
.	TRBV5-4	.	14	TRBJ1-1	TGTGCCAGCAGCTTATCAGGGCAGGACACTGAAGCTTTCTTT	CASSLSGQDTEAFF
.	TRBV6-6	.	14	TRBJ1-5	TGTGCCAGCAGTTACGGGCAGGGTGGCCAGCCCCAGCATTTT	CASSYGQGGQPQHF
.	TRBV19	TRBD1	16	TRBJ2-5	TGTGCCAGTAGTAGGGACCCGACAGGGTTCCAAGAGACCCAGTACTTC	CASSRDPTGFQETQYF
once	TRBV30	TRBD1	14	TRBJ2-5	TGTGCCTGGACGGTCGGGACAGGGAAAGAGACCCAGTACTTC	CAWTVGTGKETQYF
.	TRBV7-9	.	16	TRBJ1-1	TGTGCCAGCAGACTACCGTACAGTACAGGGAACACTGAAGCTTTCTTT	CASRLPYSTGNTEAFF
.	TRBV7-3	TRBD2	15	TRBJ2-3	TGTGCCAGCAGCTTTACTAGCGGGGGAACAGATACGCAGTATTTT	CASSFTSGGTDTQYF
.	TRBV7-8	TRBD2	16	TRBJ2-3	TGTGCCAGCAGCTCGTACGATGGGGAGGGAGCCGATACGCAGTATTTT	CASSSYDGEGADTQYF
.	TRBV7-3	.	13	TRBJ2-1	TGTGCCAGCAGCCCGGGGCTGGACAATGAGCAGTTCTTC	CASSPGLDNEQFF
.	TRBV7-3	.	14	TRBJ1-2	TGTGCCAGCAGCTTAGTGCCAGGCTTTGATGGCTACACCTTC	CASSLVPGFDGYTF
.	TRBV30	.	12	TRBJ2-1	TGTGCCTGGAGTGCCGGGTCCCCCATGCAGTTCTTC	CAWSAGSPMQFF